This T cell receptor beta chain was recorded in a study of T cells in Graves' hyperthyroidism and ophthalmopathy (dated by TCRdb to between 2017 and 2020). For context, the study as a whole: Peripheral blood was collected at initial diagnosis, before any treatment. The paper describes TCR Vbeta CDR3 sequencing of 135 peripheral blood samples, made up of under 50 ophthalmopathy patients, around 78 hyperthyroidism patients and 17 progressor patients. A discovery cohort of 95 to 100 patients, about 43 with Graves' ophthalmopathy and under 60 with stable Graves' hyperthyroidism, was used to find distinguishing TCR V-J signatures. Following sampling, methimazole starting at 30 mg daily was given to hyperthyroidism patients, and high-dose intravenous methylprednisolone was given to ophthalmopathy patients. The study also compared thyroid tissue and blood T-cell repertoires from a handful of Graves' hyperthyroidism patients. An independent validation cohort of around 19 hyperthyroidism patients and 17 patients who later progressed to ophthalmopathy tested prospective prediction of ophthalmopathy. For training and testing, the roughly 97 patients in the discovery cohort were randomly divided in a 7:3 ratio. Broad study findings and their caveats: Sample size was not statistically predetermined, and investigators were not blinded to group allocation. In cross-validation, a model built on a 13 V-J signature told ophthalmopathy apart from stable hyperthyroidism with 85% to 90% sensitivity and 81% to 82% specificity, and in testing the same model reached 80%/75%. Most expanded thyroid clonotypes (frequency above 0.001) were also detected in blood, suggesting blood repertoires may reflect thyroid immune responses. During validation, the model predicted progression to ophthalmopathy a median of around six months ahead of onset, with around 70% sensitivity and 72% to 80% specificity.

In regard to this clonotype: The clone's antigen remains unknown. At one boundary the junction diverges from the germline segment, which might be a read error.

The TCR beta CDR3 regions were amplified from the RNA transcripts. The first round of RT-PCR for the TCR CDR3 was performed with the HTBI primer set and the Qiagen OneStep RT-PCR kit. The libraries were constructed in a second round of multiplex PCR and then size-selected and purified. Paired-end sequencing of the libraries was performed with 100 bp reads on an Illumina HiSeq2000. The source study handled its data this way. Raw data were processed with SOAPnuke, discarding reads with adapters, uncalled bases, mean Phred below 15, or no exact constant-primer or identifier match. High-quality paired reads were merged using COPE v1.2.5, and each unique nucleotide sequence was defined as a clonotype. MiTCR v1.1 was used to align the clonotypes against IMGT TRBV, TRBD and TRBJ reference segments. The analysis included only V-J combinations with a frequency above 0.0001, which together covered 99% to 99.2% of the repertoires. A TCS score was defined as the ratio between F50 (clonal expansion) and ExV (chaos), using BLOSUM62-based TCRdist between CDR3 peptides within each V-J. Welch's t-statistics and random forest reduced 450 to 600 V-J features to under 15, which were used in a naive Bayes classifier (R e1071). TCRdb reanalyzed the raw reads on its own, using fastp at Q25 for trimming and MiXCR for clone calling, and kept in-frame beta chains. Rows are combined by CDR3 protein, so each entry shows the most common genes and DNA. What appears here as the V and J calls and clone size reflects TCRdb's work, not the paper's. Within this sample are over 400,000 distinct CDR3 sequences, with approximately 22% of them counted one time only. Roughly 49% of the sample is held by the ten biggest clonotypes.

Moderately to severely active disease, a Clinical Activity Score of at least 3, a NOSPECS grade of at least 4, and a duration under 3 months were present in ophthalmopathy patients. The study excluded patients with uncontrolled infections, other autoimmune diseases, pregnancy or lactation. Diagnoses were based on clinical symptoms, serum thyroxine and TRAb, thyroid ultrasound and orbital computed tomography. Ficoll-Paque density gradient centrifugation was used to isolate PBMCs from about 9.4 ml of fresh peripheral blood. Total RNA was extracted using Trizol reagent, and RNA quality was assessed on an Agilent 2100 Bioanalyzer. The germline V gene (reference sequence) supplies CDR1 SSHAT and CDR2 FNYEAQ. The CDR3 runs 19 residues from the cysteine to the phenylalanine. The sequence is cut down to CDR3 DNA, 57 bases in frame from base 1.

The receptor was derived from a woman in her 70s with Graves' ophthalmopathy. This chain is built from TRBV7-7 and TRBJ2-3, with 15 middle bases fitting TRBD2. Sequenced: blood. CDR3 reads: CASSLYPGLAGGVTDTQYF. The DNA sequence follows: TGTGCTAGCAGCTTATACCCGGGACTAGCGGGAGGAGTCACAGATACGCAGTATTTT.